This T cell receptor beta chain appears in the sequencing data of a study of molecular identifiers for immune sequencing clone quantification. Study at large: In replicates, RNA from roughly 21,000 or 96,000 naive CD8 cells was split five ways, four sequenced.

Germline loops: CDR1 MNHEY, CDR2 SMNVEV (reference sequence). Trimming cost V 0 bases and J 7 bases, with 7 bases left between them. CDR3 length equals 13 residues. TCRdb independently ran MiXCR on the PCR reads; one entry per CDR3 protein. The table has 490,000 or so distinct CDR3 sequences, about a fifth seen once. General study findings and limits: Clone sizes could be underestimated for highly expanded clones when identical TCR molecules share a barcode.

This clonotype was picked up a small number of times. Its matching antigen is unknown. Sequencing was done on a sample of naive CD8+ T cells from blood, with Jurkat cell RNA spiked in. The subset: FACS-sorted CD8+CD4-CCR7+CD45RA+ naive T cells. The V gene is TRBV27, the J gene TRBJ1-5; D call uncertain. The TCR sequence derives from a human donor in good health. Some libraries in this study had Jurkat cell RNA spiked in. CDR3: CASSLSTGQPQHF. CDR3 coding DNA: TGTGCCAGCAGTTTATCCACCGGGCAGCCCCAGCATTTT.